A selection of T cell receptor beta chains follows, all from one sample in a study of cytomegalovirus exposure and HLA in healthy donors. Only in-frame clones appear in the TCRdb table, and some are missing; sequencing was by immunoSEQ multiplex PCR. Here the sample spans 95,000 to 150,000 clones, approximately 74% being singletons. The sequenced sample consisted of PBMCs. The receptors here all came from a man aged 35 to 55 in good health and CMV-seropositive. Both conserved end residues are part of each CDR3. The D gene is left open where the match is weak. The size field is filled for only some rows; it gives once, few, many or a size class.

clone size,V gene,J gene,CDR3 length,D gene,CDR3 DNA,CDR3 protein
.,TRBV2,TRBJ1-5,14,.,TGTGCCAGCAGGGGGGGGGATAGCAATCAGCCCCAGCATTTT,CASRGGDSNQPQHF
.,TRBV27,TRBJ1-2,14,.,TGTGCCAGCAGTTTAACGGCAGGGGACTATGGCTACACCTTC,CASSLTAGDYGYTF
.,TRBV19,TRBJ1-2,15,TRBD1,TGTGCCAGTAGTATAGTGCGGGGACAGGGGCCTGGCTACACCTTC,CASSIVRGQGPGYTF
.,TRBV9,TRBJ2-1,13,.,TGTGCCAGCACCTCCCCTAGCGAGGGTGAGCAGTTCTTC,CASTSPSEGEQFF
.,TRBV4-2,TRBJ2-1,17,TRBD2,TGTGCCAGCAGCCAACCCACTAGCGGGAGCACATCCGGTGAGCAGTTCTTC,CASSQPTSGSTSGEQFF
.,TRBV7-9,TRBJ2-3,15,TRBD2,TGTGCCAGCAGCCTCGGACTAGCATCTTCAGATACGCAGTATTTT,CASSLGLASSDTQYF
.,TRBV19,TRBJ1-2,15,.,TGTGCCAGTAGTAGCTCCATAGGGGCGCGAGATGGCTACACCTTC,CASSSSIGARDGYTF
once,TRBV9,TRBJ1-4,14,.,TGTGCCAGCAGCAACGGGGAGGCTAATGAAAAACTGTTTTTT,CASSNGEANEKLFF
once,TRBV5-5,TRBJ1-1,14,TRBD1,TGTGCCAGCAGCTGGGATCCGACAGGGGCAGAAGCTTTCTTT,CASSWDPTGAEAFF
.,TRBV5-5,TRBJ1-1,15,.,TGTGCCAGCAGCTTGCTGCCTCCGGGGAGCACTGAAGCTTTCTTT,CASSLLPPGSTEAFF
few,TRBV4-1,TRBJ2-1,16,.,TGCGCCAGCAGCCAGCAATTGCCGGGGACCTACAATGAGCAGTTCTTC,CASSQQLPGTYNEQFF
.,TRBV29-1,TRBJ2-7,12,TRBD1,TGCAGCGTGGGGACAGGGAACTACGAGCAGTACTTC,CSVGTGNYEQYF
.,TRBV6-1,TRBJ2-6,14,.,TGTGCCAGCAGTGAGGGACAACCGGCCAACGTCCTGACTTTC,CASSEGQPANVLTF
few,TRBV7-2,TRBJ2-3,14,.,TGTGCCAGCAGCTCCACTATAGCCACAGATACGCAGTATTTT,CASSSTIATDTQYF
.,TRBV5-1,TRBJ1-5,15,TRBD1,TGCGCCAGCAGCTTGGAGGGGGCTTCAGATCAGCCCCAGCATTTT,CASSLEGASDQPQHF
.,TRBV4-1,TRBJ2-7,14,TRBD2,TGCGCCAGCAGCTTTACGGGGGGGCCTGACGAGCAGTACTTC,CASSFTGGPDEQYF
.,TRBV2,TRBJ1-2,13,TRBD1,TGTGCCAGCAGTCGCGACAGGGGCTATGGCTACACCTTC,CASSRDRGYGYTF
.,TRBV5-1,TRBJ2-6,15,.,TGCGCCAGCAGCTTGGGGGGGGTTGGGGCCAACGTCCTGACTTTC,CASSLGGVGANVLTF
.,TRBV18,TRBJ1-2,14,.,TGTGCCAGCTCATTCCAGGCCAGATTCTATGGCTACACCTTC,CASSFQARFYGYTF
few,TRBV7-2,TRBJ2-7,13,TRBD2,TGTGCCAGCAGCTGGACTAGCTCTTACGAGCAGTACTTC,CASSWTSSYEQYF
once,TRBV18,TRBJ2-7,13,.,TGTGCCAGCTCCCCGGCTAGCTTGGTCGAGCAGTACTTC,CASSPASLVEQYF
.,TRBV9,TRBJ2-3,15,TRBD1,TGTGCCAGCAGCGTAACGGGACAGAGCACAGATACGCAGTATTTT,CASSVTGQSTDTQYF
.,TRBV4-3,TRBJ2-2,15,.,TGCGCCAGCAGCCGTACAGGGATGGGCACCGGGGAGCTGTTTTTT,CASSRTGMGTGELFF
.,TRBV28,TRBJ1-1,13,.,TGTGCCAGCAGTTCCCCGCCGGAGATTGAAGCTTTCTTT,CASSSPPEIEAFF
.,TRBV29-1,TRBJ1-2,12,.,TGCAGCGTTGAAGGCGTTAACTATGGCTACACCTTC,CSVEGVNYGYTF
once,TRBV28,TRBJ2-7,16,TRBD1,TGTGCCAGCAGTTCCACTATTAGACAGGGCTCCTACGAGCAGTACTTC,CASSSTIRQGSYEQYF
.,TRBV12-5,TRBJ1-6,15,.,TGTGCTAGTGGTTTGGGTACAGGGAATAATTCACCCCTCCACTTT,CASGLGTGNNSPLHF
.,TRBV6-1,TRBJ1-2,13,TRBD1,TGTGCCAGTGGACAGGGGGCTAACTATGGCTACACCTTC,CASGQGANYGYTF
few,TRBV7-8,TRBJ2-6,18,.,TGTGCCAGCAGCCTCCGCTTCACTCGGGGAGCTGGGGCCAACGTCCTGACTTTC,CASSLRFTRGAGANVLTF
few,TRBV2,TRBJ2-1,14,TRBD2,TGTGCCAGCCCGGGACTAGCGAATTACAATGAGCAGTTCTTC,CASPGLANYNEQFF
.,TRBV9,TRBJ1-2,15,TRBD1,TGTGCCAGCAGCGTAAGCCATGACAGGGCCGGTGGCTACACCTTC,CASSVSHDRAGGYTF
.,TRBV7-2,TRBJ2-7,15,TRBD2,TGTGCCAGCAGCGCGGGACTAGCGGAGTACTACGAGCAGTACTTC,CASSAGLAEYYEQYF
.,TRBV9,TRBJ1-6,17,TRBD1,TGTGCCAGCAGCGTAGAGGGGGCAAACTCCTATAATTCACCCCTCCACTTT,CASSVEGANSYNSPLHF
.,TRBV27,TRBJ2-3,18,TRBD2,TGTGCCAGCAGTTTAAAGTTGGGACTAGCGGCTAGCACAGATACGCAGTATTTT,CASSLKLGLAASTDTQYF
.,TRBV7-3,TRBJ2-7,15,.,TGTGCCAGCAGCTTAGGCAGGATCAGCTCCTACGAGCAGTACTTC,CASSLGRISSYEQYF
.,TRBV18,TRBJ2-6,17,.,TGTGCCAGCTTGGGCCGAACCGAGGGGGCTGGGGCCAACGTCCTGACTTTC,CASLGRTEGAGANVLTF
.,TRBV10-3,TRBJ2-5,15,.,TGTGCCATCAGTCCTTTCTGGACACCACAAGAGACCCAGTACTTC,CAISPFWTPQETQYF
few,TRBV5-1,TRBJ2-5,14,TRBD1,TGCGCCAGCAGCTCACCGGGACAGGAAGAGACCCAGTACTTC,CASSSPGQEETQYF
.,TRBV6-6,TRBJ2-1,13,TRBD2,TGTGCCAGCAGCGACGGAGGGAGGGGTGAGCAGTTCTTC,CASSDGGRGEQFF
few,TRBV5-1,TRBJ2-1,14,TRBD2,TGCGCCAGCAGCAAGACTAGCGGGAACAATGAGCAGTTCTTC,CASSKTSGNNEQFF
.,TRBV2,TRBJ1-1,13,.,TGTGCCAGAGGTATAGGGGGGGACACTGAAGCTTTCTTT,CARGIGGDTEAFF
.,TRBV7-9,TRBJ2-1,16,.,TGTGCCAGCAGCTCGTGGACTACTAGGGGATCGGATGAGCAGTTCTTC,CASSSWTTRGSDEQFF
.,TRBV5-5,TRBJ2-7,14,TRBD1,TGTGCCAGCAGCTTGGGGACAGGGGCCTACGAGCAGTACTTC,CASSLGTGAYEQYF
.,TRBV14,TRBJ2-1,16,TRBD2,TGTGCCAGCAGCCAAGACCAAGCGGGAATAGGTTTTGAGCAGTTCTTC,CASSQDQAGIGFEQFF
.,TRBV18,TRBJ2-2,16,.,TGTGCCAGCCAAATCGCGGGCCCGACTAACACCGGGGAGCTGTTTTTT,CASQIAGPTNTGELFF
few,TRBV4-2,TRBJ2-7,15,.,TGTGCCAGCAGCCAAGAACGGGACAACTCCTACGAGCAGTACTTC,CASSQERDNSYEQYF